This T cell receptor beta chain was retrieved from a study of T cell changes during pregnancy in multiple sclerosis. Germline CDR1 reads LNHDA; CDR2 reads SQIVND (reference sequence). V lost 6 bases and J lost 5, with 8 bases in between. The CDR3 spans 12 residues. This table comes from immunoSEQ multiplex PCR, and its TCRdb copy is limited to in-frame clones, with some not included. The sample holds nearly 110,000 clones, around 90% seen once. This chain connects TRBV19 to TRBJ1-5; TRBD1 might be the D (6 bases). The input for sequencing was peripheral blood, taken in the third trimester of pregnancy. The clonotype originates from a female donor in good health, enrolled as a control in a pregnancy study. CDR3 coding DNA: TGTGCCAGTAGGGCAGGGGATCAGCCCCAGCATTTT. The encoded protein is CASRAGDQPQHF.